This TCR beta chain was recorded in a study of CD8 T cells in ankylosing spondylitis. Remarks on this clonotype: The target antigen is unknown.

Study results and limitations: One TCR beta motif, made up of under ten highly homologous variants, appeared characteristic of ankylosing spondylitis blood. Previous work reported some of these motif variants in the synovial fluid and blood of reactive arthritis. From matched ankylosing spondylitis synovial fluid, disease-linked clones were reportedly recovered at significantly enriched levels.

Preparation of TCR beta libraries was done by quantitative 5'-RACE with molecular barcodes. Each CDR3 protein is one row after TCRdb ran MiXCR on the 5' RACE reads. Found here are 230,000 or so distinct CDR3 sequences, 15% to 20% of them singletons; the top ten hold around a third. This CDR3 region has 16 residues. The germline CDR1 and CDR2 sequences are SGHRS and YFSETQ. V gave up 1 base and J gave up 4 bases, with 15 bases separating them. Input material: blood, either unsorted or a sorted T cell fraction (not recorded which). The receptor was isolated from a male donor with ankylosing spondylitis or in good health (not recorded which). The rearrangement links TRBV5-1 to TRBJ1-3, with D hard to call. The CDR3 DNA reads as TGCGCCAGCAGCTTGATACAGAGCAGCTCGGGAAACACCATATATTTT. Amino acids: CASSLIQSSSGNTIYF.